This paragraph reports one T cell receptor beta chain. Assay used: immunoSEQ multiplex PCR; TCRdb lists only in-frame clones, some missing. Of around 100,000 clones listed, 70% to 90% are singletons. The entry originates in a study of OX40 agonist ivuxolimab in advanced cancers. Trimming removed 5 bases at V and 0 bases at J, with 17 bases between. The germline CDR1 and CDR2 sequences are SGDLS and YYNGEE. The CDR3 runs to 17 residues. This chain joins TRBV9 and TRBJ2-2; D assignment may be TRBD1 or TRBD2 (7 bases each). The sequencing here drew on CD4+ or CD8+ T cells sorted from blood, taken in a trial of the OX40 agonist ivuxolimab. The source is an adult with an advanced solid tumor such as melanoma, head and neck, liver or kidney cancer. Written as DNA, the CDR3 is TGTGCCAGCAGTAATCCCCAGGGGGGGTCGAACACCGGGGAGCTGTTTTTT. Residues: CASSNPQGGSNTGELFF. Complete variable domain (other parts from reference TRBV9 and TRBJ2-2): DSGVTQTPKHLITATGQRVTLRCSPRSGDLSVYWYQQSLDQGLQFLIQYYNGEERAKGNILERFSAQQFPDLHSELNLSSLELGDSALYFCASSNPQGGSNTGELFFGEGSRLTVL.